A single sample is the source of the 20 T cell receptor beta chains below, sequenced in a study of T cell repertoires in cytomegalovirus infection. Their cognate antigens are unknown. TCRdb itself ran the reads through MiXCR, one entry per CDR3 protein. This sample yields approximately 110,000 distinct CDR3 sequences, of which 32% are seen a single time; roughly 53% belongs to the top ten. Sequenced material: CD8+ T cells from cultured PBMCs, taken from culture after CMV antigen stimulation. All receptors come from a human donor in good health (CMV status not recorded). Some clones in this sample may be carry-over from other donors' samples.

This chain joins TRBV7-2 and TRBJ2-5, with TRBD1 matching 10 bases. V trimming: 3 bases; J trimming: 5 bases; junction bases outside the gene matches: 9. In germline, CDR1 is SGHTA, CDR2 FQGNSA. CDR3 length equals 16 residues. CDR3 protein: CASSFPGTGDLETQYF. In DNA form, the CDR3 reads TGTGCCAGCAGCTTCCCCGGGACAGGGGACTTGGAGACCCAGTACTTC.

CDR3 residues: CASSSIRGLNTEAFF. CDR3 nucleotide sequence: TGTGCCAGCAGTTCGATCAGGGGCTTGAACACTGAAGCTTTCTTT. The chain has TRBV28 and TRBJ1-1, with a possible D match to TRBD1 (6 bases). V dropped 4 bases and J dropped 0 bases, with 12 bases sitting between them. CDR3 length: 15 amino acids. The germline gives CDR1 MDHEN, CDR2 SYDVKM.

The chain uses TRBV20-1 and TRBJ2-1; D may be TRBD1 or TRBD2 (5 bases each). The V end was cut by 2 bases, the J end by 6 bases, with 17 bases between. The CDR3 totals 15 residues. The germline gives CDR1 DFQATT, CDR2 SNEGSKA (reference sequence). DNA for the CDR3: TGCAGTGCTAGATCCCGGGACCCTTGGGGCAATGAGCAGTTCTTC. This sequence encodes CSARSRDPWGNEQFF.

There are a few counts of this clonotype. The chain recombines TRBV6-6 with TRBJ1-1; 8 bases agree with TRBD1. The germline CDR1 and CDR2 sequences are MNHNY and SVGAGI (reference sequence). This CDR3 is 17 amino acids long. The V segment lost 4 bases and the J segment 3 bases; nucleotides outside the gene matches: 13. As DNA, the CDR3 is TGTGCCAGCAGTTTTCTTGCCGGACAGGGTAGGGACACTGAAGCTTTCTTT. Amino acids: CASSFLAGQGRDTEAFF.

This chain links TRBV27 with TRBJ2-5; 12 bases map to TRBD2. With V trimmed by 7 bases and J by 3 bases, 6 bases remained unmatched. The CDR3 is 15 residues long. The germline V gene encodes CDR1 MNHEY and CDR2 SMNVEV (reference sequence). In nucleotides, the CDR3 is TGTGCCAGCAAACAACGACTAGCGGGGGAAGAGACCCAGTACTTC. Its translation is CASKQRLAGEETQYF.

This clonotype has only a few counts. The rearrangement joins TRBV7-9 to TRBJ2-7; 10 nucleotides align to TRBD1. The CDR3 is 14 residues long. Germline loops: CDR1 SEHNR, CDR2 FQNEAQ (reference sequence). Trimming took 5 bases from V and 3 from J; bases not matched to a gene: 4. CDR3 nucleotide sequence: TGTGCCAGCAGCCCCCGGGACAGGGGCTACGAGCAGTACTTC. This gives the protein CASSPRDRGYEQYF.

The V gene is TRBV27, the J gene TRBJ1-1; D may be TRBD1 (6 bases). Trimming shortened V by 5 bases and J by 3 bases, and 16 bases separated the two germline ends. This CDR3 comprises 15 residues. Germline CDR1 and CDR2: MNHEY and SMNVEV (reference sequence). The CDR3 nucleotides read TGTGCCAGCAGTAAAACAGGGTTCGAGGACACTGAAGCTTTCTTT. The encoded protein is CASSKTGFEDTEAFF.

The chain joins TRBV27 to TRBJ2-1; maybe TRBD2 (6 bases). The germline V gene encodes CDR1 MNHEY and CDR2 SMNVEV (reference sequence). Between the trimmed V and J ends, which lost 0 bases and 3 bases, there was a span of 15 bases. The CDR3 loop spans 17 amino acids. The CDR3 DNA follows: TGTGCCAGCAGTTTATCGATGTTAGCGGCAAACTACAATGAGCAGTTCTTC. Translation gives CASSLSMLAANYNEQFF.

This chain joins TRBV2 and TRBJ2-1; 16 nucleotides align to TRBD2. V was clipped by 9 bases and J by 5 bases; unmatched bases: 10. Germline CDR1 and CDR2: SNHLY and FYNNEI. This CDR3 has 17 amino acids. As DNA, the CDR3 is TGTGCCAGTATTCCGGGACTAGCGGGGGGGCCGGACAATGAGCAGTTCTTC. It codes for CASIPGLAGGPDNEQFF.

CDR3 sequence: CASTATGGEETQYF. The DNA of the CDR3 is TGTGCCAGCACCGCGACAGGGGGCGAAGAGACCCAGTACTTC. V and J are TRBV28 and TRBJ2-5, with 10 bases identical to TRBD1. Germline V gives CDR1 MDHEN, CDR2 SYDVKM. Trimming took 7 bases from V and 3 from J; bases not matched to a gene: 5. CDR3 size: 14 residues.

The rearrangement links TRBV9 to TRBJ2-3, with D tentatively TRBD1 (6 bases). Trimming left V 3 bases short and J 0 bases short, with 20 bases between. The CDR3 totals 18 residues. The germline CDR1 and CDR2 sequences are SGDLS and YYNGEE. CDR3 nucleotides: TGTGCCAGCAGCGCGGACCTTGGATGGGGGCTTAGCACAGATACGCAGTATTTT. This encodes CASSADLGWGLSTDTQYF. The whole variable domain, filled in from reference TRBV9 and TRBJ2-3, reads DSGVTQTPKHLITATGQRVTLRCSPRSGDLSVYWYQQSLDQGLQFLIQYYNGEERAKGNILERFSAQQFPDLHSELNLSSLELGDSALYFCASSADLGWGLSTDTQYFGPGTRLTVL.

Regarding this clonotype: At one of its ends the junction is not consistent with the germline gene, which may arise from a read error. The chain is built from TRBV4-2 and TRBJ2-1, with TRBD2 as a possible D gene (5 bases). Germline-derived CDR1 and CDR2 are LGHNA and YNFKEQ. CDR3 length equals 15 residues. CDR3 DNA: TGTGCCGGCAGCCAAGAAACTAGGGTTGCCGATGAGCAGTTCTTC. Translated, it gives CAGSQETRVADEQFF.

This clonotype was seen many times. Here the CDR3 DNA reads TGTGCCAGCAGTTACGCCCAGGAGACAGGGGGCGCTTCGGCCGGGGAGCTGTTTTTT. This codes for CASSYAQETGGASAGELFF. The V gene is TRBV6-6, the J gene TRBJ2-2; 10 nucleotides agree with TRBD1. Germline values: CDR1 MNHNY, CDR2 SVGAGI (reference sequence). J lost 6 bases, V lost 2 bases, and 15 bases had no gene match. The CDR3 is 19 amino acids.

The chain carries TRBV6-5 and TRBJ2-1, with TRBD1 identical over 12 bases. The CDR3 runs 15 residues. Germline V gene sequence: CDR1 MNHEY, CDR2 SVGAGI. The V gene end was trimmed by 7 bases and the J gene end by 6 bases; junction bases not matched to a gene: 7. CDR3 amino acids: CASNARDRGRNEQFF. As DNA, the CDR3 is TGTGCCAGCAACGCTCGGGACAGGGGGCGCAATGAGCAGTTCTTC.

This clonotype was seen only a few times. The chain links TRBV7-6 to TRBJ2-1, with D maybe TRBD2 (6 bases). The CDR3 runs 15 residues. Trimming stripped 1 base from V and 10 bases from J, with 17 bases between. Germline V CDR1 and CDR2: SGHVS, FNYEAQ. The CDR3 region has the DNA TGTGCCAGCAGCTTAGGCGGATTGGACTATGTGGAGCAGTTCTTC. Protein sequence: CASSLGGLDYVEQFF. The full variable domain, rest sourced from reference TRBV7-6 and TRBJ2-1, is GAGVSQSPRYKVTKRGQDVALRCDPISGHVSLYWYRQALGQGPEFLTYFNYEAQQDKSGLPNDRFSAERPEGSISTLTIQRTEQRDSAMYRCASSLGGLDYVEQFFGPGTRLTVL.

Ten or more counts support this clonotype. The chain carries TRBV7-6 and TRBJ1-4; D not certain. Per germline, CDR1 SGHVS and CDR2 FNYEAQ. V dropped 4 bases and J dropped 2 bases, with 5 bases sitting between them. This CDR3 contains 13 residues. CDR3 sequence: CASSSRTNEKLFF. CDR3 DNA sequence: TGTGCCAGCAGCTCTCGGACTAATGAAAAACTGTTTTTT.

This chain joins TRBV12-3 or TRBV12-4 and TRBJ2-5; D remains unclear. This CDR3 has 14 amino acids. The V and J ends lost 3 bases and 1 base respectively, with 9 bases between them. CDR3 sequence reads: CASSFLDGQETQYF. CDR3 nucleotides: TGTGCCAGCAGTTTCCTCGACGGCCAAGAGACCCAGTACTTC.

This clonotype was counted between two and nine times. The gene calls are TRBV7-6 and TRBJ2-1; TRBD1 or TRBD2 may be the D gene (5 bases each). The CDR3 consists of 13 residues. Trimming removed 1 base at V and 15 bases at J, with 16 bases between. The V gene's germline CDR1 is SGHVS and CDR2 FNYEAQ. The CDR3 DNA reads as TGTGCCAGCAGCTTAGAGGGACCTCCCTTATGGTTCTTC. It translates to CASSLEGPPLWFF. The whole variable domain, filled in from reference TRBV7-6 and TRBJ2-1, reads GAGVSQSPRYKVTKRGQDVALRCDPISGHVSLYWYRQALGQGPEFLTYFNYEAQQDKSGLPNDRFSAERPEGSISTLTIQRTEQRDSAMYRCASSLEGPPLWFFGPGTRLTVL.

This clonotype is a singleton in its sample. The rearrangement uses TRBV28 and TRBJ1-1, with D tentatively TRBD1 (5 bases). The CDR3 is 14 amino acids. The V gene lost 3 bases and the J gene lost 1 base, with 9 bases spanning the gap. Germline assignment: CDR1 MDHEN and CDR2 SYDVKM. CDR3: CASSFTTANTEAFF. The CDR3 DNA reads TGTGCCAGCAGTTTTACGACAGCGAACACTGAAGCTTTCTTT.

This clonotype was picked up many times. The chain is built from TRBV9 and TRBJ1-5; D might be TRBD1 (6 bases). The CDR3 has 14 amino acids. The germline V and J ends were trimmed by 3 bases and 4 bases, with 11 bases remaining between them. CDR1 and CDR2 from the germline V gene are SGDLS and YYNGEE. The CDR3 DNA sequence: TGTGCCAGCAGCGCAAGCAGGGGAAATCAGCCCCAGCATTTT. The encoded protein is CASSASRGNQPQHF.